This TCR beta chain derives from a study of blood T cell repertoires in COVID-19. Clones were read by immunoSEQ multiplex PCR, and TCRdb kept only the in-frame ones, dropping some. The sample lists approximately 350,000 clones, roughly nine tenths occurring once. Germline V gene data show CDR1 as MDHEN and CDR2 as SYDVKM. V lost 5 bases and J lost 0; bases outside the gene matches: 15. The CDR3 length is 19 residues. What was sequenced was peripheral blood. This receptor was obtained from a young woman with COVID-19, enrolled during active disease. The chain employs TRBV28 and TRBJ1-1, with 10 bases that match TRBD1. CDR3 sequence: CASSPLNDRGLFMNTEAFF. The DNA for the CDR3 is TGTGCCAGCAGTCCCTTAAATGACAGGGGGCTGTTCATGAACACTGAAGCTTTCTTT.